The T cell receptor beta chain described here comes from a study of radiotherapy plus CTLA-4 blockade in lung cancer (dated by TCRdb to 2016 to 2018). About the study as a whole: Among the enrolled patients, approximately 18% had an objective response, and approximately 33% reached disease control.

The study tested focal radiation therapy combined with CTLA-4 blockade (ipilimumab) in patients with chemo-refractory metastatic non-small-cell lung cancer. Regarding this clone: Its cognate antigen has yet to be identified. The input lacks base qualities; no much larger clone sits a single base away.

Results the study describes overall, beyond this receptor: The strongest predictors of response, as reported, were early dynamic changes in blood T cell clones along with a rise in serum interferon-beta after radiation. After treatment with radiotherapy and ipilimumab, TCR clones that originated in tumors expanded in peripheral blood.

Libraries were prepared through the immunoSEQ multiplex PCR assay. Sourced from immuneACCESS, this table was stored by TCRdb with only in-frame sequences that have V and J called. A share of the clones is absent; for the studies checked, an unresolved V gene accounts for under half, and the remainder has no known explanation. The sample table shows 75,000 to 100,000 clones, and 80% to 85% are seen once. The top ten hold about 3.5% of the sample. The CDR3 contains 20 residues, cysteine and phenylalanine counted. The only DNA kept is the CDR3, 60 bases in frame from the first base. From V the trimming removes 0 bases and from J it removes 0 bases, while the gene matches leave 11 bases of the junction unaccounted for. From a lookup of the germline V gene, CDR1 and CDR2 are SGDLS and YYNGEE.

The clonotype was recovered from a human donor with non-small cell lung cancer who had a partial response to radiotherapy plus ipilimumab. The chain employs TRBV9 and TRBJ2-2; the central 10 bases match TRBD2. The sequences come from peripheral blood, collected from a patient treated with radiotherapy plus ipilimumab. The CDR3: CASSVATGLAGDTNTGELFF. The sequence in DNA is TGTGCCAGCAGCGTAGCTACGGGTCTAGCGGGAGATACGAACACCGGGGAGCTGTTTTTT.